This T cell receptor beta chain was identified in a study of cytomegalovirus exposure and HLA in healthy donors. Findings and caveats of the study: Across all donors, roughly uniform sequencing depth was an assumption of the presence/absence analyses. A few CMV-associated chains proved CMV antigen-specific in vitro.

The CDR3 is 17 residues long. Trimming pared 0 bases from V and 2 bases from J, leaving 17 bases between. Per the germline V gene, CDR1 is SGDLS and CDR2 is YYNGEE. PCR used 60 Vbeta primers and 13 Jbeta primers. In the original processing: An analysis that came later counted roughly 87 million unique TCR beta chains, approximately 10 million shared. This table comes from immunoSEQ multiplex PCR, and its TCRdb copy is limited to in-frame clones, with some not included. V and J calls and clone size follow that table, whereas D and trimming were derived from the DNA. Of 200,000 or so clones in the sample, approximately 78% were seen once. Remarks on this clone: Its antigen is unidentified.

This clonotype was obtained from a male donor in good health and CMV-seronegative. This chain connects TRBV9 to TRBJ1-2, with a weak D call TRBD1 (5 bases). The sample consisted of PBMCs. CDR3 region: CASSVEVLGGINYGYTF. The CDR3, as DNA: TGTGCCAGCAGCGTAGAGGTGTTGGGGGGAATAAACTATGGCTACACCTTC.